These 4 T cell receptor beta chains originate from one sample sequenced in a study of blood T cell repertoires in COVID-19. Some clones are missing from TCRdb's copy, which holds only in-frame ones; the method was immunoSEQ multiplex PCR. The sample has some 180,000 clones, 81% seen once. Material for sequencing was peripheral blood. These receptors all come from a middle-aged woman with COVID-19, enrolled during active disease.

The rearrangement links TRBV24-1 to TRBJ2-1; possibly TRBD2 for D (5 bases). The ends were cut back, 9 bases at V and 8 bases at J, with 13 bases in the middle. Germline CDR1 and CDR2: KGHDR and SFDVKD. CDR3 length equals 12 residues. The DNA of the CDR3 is TGTGCCACCGGCCAAGGGAGCGATGAGCAGTTCTTC. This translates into CATGQGSDEQFF.

CDR3: CASSLDDRGYNSPLHF. CDR3 DNA: TGTGCCAGCAGTTTAGACGACAGGGGCTATAATTCACCCCTCCACTTT. V usage is TRBV27 and J usage is TRBJ1-6; 8 bases are a match to TRBD1. The germline CDR1 and CDR2 sequences are MNHEY and SMNVEV (reference sequence). The CDR3 is 16 residues long. Trimming cost V 2 bases and J 3 bases; bases outside gene matches: 3.

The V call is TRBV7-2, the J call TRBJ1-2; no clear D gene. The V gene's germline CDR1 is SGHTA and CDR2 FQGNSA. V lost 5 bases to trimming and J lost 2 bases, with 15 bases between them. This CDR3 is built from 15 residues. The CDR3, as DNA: TGTGCCAGCAGCCCAATTTACAACCCCAACTATGGCTACACCTTC. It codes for CASSPIYNPNYGYTF.

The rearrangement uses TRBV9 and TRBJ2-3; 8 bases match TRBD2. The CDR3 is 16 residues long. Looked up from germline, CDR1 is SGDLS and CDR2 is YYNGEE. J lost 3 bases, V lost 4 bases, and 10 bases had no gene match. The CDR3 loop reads CASSSTSGGKTDTQYF. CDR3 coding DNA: TGTGCCAGCAGCTCCACCAGCGGGGGTAAAACAGATACGCAGTATTTT.